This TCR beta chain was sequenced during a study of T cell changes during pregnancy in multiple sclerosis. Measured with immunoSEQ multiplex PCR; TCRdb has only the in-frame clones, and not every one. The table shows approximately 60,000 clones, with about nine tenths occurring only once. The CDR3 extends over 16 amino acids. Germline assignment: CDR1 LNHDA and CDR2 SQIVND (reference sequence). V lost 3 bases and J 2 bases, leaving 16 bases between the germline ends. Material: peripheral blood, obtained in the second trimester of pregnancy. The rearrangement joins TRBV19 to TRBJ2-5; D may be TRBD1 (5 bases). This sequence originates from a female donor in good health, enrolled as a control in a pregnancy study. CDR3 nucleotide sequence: TGTGCCAGTAGTATCGGAAGAAGGGGTTATCAAGAGACCCAGTACTTC. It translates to CASSIGRRGYQETQYF. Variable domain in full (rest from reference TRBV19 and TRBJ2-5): DGGITQSPKYLFRKEGQNVTLSCEQNLNHDAMYWYRQDPGQGLRLIYYSQIVNDFQKGDIAEGYSVSREKKESFPLTVTSAQKNPTAFYLCASSIGRRGYQETQYFGPGTRLLVL.